The 18 T cell receptor beta chains below all came from one sample that was sequenced in a study of shared clonotypes between healthy human individuals. TCRdb's table, derived via immunoSEQ multiplex PCR, lists solely in-frame clones and lacks some. The sample holds about 1.1 million clones, around three quarters seen once. Material: memory CD4+ T cells from PBMCs. The subset is: CD45RA-negative fraction. Every receptor here comes from a man between 18 and 35 years old in good health. Some clones in this sample may be carry-over from other donors' samples.

This chain links TRBV5-3 with TRBJ2-2, with TRBD2 matching over 7 bases. TRBV5-3 is assigned to the ORF class and has an uncertain function. The V segment lost 1 base and the J segment 6 bases; nucleotides outside the gene matches: 9. This CDR3 is built from 16 residues. CDR3 in amino acids: CARSLKTGGRSGELFF. CDR3 sequence (DNA): TGTGCCAGAAGCTTGAAGACGGGAGGTCGGTCCGGGGAGCTGTTTTTT.

This rearrangement joins TRBV29-1 to TRBJ2-5, with 7 bases identical to TRBD2. This CDR3 comprises 13 residues. Trimming at V came to 5 bases and at J to 11 bases, leaving 14 bases not matched to a gene. Germline CDR1 reads SQVTM; CDR2 reads ANQGSEA. In nucleotides, the CDR3 is TGCAGCGTTCCGGGCCCCGGGGGGAGAGAGCAGTACTTC. Translating it yields CSVPGPGGREQYF.

This chain uses TRBV21-1 with TRBJ1-6; TRBD1 is the table's D call and was not checked against the DNA. TRBV21-1 counts as a pseudogene. The CDR3 runs to 16 residues. Here the CDR3 reads CASSKGQGAGNSPLHF. Written as DNA, the CDR3 is TGTGCCAGCAGCAAAGGACAGGGGGCGGGCAATTCACCCCTCCACTTT.

The genes are TRBV2 and TRBJ2-2; D unclear. CDR3 size: 15 residues. V dropped 6 bases and J dropped 1 base, with 12 bases sitting between them. The V gene's germline CDR1 is SNHLY and CDR2 FYNNEI. CDR3 sequence: CASRDNRLNTGELFF. CDR3 sequence (DNA): TGTGCCAGCAGAGATAATAGACTGAACACCGGGGAGCTGTTTTTT.

V is TRBV10-3 and J is TRBJ2-1; D may be TRBD2 (5 bases). This CDR3 is 14 amino acids long. V lost 4 bases and J lost 9, with 16 bases in between. Germline CDR1 and CDR2: ENHRY and SYGVKD. The CDR3 DNA reads TGTGCCATCAGTGGTCTCGGACTGTCGGGTGAGCAGTTCTTC. Protein: CAISGLGLSGEQFF.

This chain links TRBV6-1 with TRBJ2-5; 8 bases line up with TRBD2. Germline V CDR1 and CDR2: MNHNS, SASEGT. With 5 bases clipped from V and 11 bases from J, the junction kept 10 bases outside the gene matches. The CDR3 runs 13 residues. The CDR3 DNA is TGTGCCAGCAGTCCGGGACTAGTGGGGCCTCAGTACTTC. Translating gives CASSPGLVGPQYF.

The V call is TRBV5-4, the J call TRBJ2-5; no clear D gene. CDR3 length equals 14 residues. The germline V gene has CDR1 SGHNT and CDR2 YYREEE (reference sequence). V gave up 4 bases and J gave up 5 bases, with 15 bases separating them. Here the CDR3 reads CASSPTAVQETQYF. The DNA for the CDR3 is TGTGCCAGCAGCCCCACGGCGGTTCAGGAGACCCAGTACTTC.

This rearrangement joins TRBV28 to TRBJ1-2; TRBD1 matches 10 bases. This CDR3 has 16 amino acids. The ends lost 2 bases at V and 4 bases at J; junction bases unmatched: 7. The V gene's germline CDR1 is MDHEN and CDR2 SYDVKM. CDR3 sequence reads: CASSLTGQGRPYGYTF. The CDR3 DNA reads TGTGCCAGCAGTTTAACGGGACAGGGGAGACCCTATGGCTACACCTTC.

This chain uses TRBV6-1 with TRBJ2-2; D is ambiguous. Germline V gives CDR1 MNHNS, CDR2 SASEGT. Trimming removed 3 bases at V and 2 bases at J, with 10 bases between. CDR3 length: 15 residues. The CDR3 loop is CASSDSWRNTGELFF. The CDR3 DNA reads as TGTGCCAGCAGTGACTCTTGGAGAAACACCGGGGAGCTGTTTTTT.

The chain joins TRBV10-3 to TRBJ1-4; no firm D call. V dropped 7 bases and J dropped 5 bases, with 11 bases sitting between them. The length of the CDR3 is 13 residues. The V gene's germline CDR1 is ENHRY and CDR2 SYGVKD. DNA for the CDR3: TGTGCCATCAACCGTGACGCGAATGAAAAACTGTTTTTT. Protein sequence: CAINRDANEKLFF.

CDR3 in DNA: TGTGCCAGCAGCTTAACGCTAGCGGGAGCTGGAGATACGCAGTATTTT. This codes for CASSLTLAGAGDTQYF. The J gene is TRBJ2-3, the V gene TRBV7-9; 10 bases agree with TRBD2. Per germline, CDR1 SEHNR and CDR2 FQNEAQ (reference sequence). Trimming took 2 bases from V and 5 from J; bases not matched to a gene: 7. This CDR3 comprises 16 residues.

The DNA of the CDR3 is TGTGCCAGCAGTGGATTGCCCCGGACAGATAACACTGAAGCTTTCTTT. Translation gives CASSGLPRTDNTEAFF. V and J are TRBV6-1 and TRBJ1-1; possibly TRBD1 for D (6 bases). Trimming took 4 bases from V and 2 from J, leaving 17 bases between them. The CDR3 totals 16 residues. Per the germline V gene, CDR1 is MNHNS and CDR2 is SASEGT.

The CDR3, as DNA: TGCGCCAGCACCACACAGGGGTACACAGATACGCAGTATTTT. Its translation: CASTTQGYTDTQYF. The chain joins TRBV5-1 to TRBJ2-3; 7 bases match TRBD1. In germline, CDR1 is SGHRS, CDR2 YFSETQ. The ends lost 6 bases at V and 2 bases at J; junction bases unmatched: 6. The CDR3 is 14 amino acids.

The rearrangement links TRBV10-3 to TRBJ2-3, with TRBD1 identical over 12 bases. Per the germline V gene, CDR1 is ENHRY and CDR2 is SYGVKD. The CDR3 is 16 amino acids. The J segment lost 4 bases and the V segment lost 2 bases, leaving 4 bases of the junction unmatched. CDR3 nucleotides: TGTGCCATCAGTGAGCCGGGACAGGGGGCTTCAGATACGCAGTATTTT. It yields the protein CAISEPGQGASDTQYF.

The chain employs TRBV9 and TRBJ1-2, with D unresolved. CDR1 SGDLS and CDR2 YYNGEE come from the germline V gene. The V gene lost 3 bases and the J gene lost 4 bases, with 10 bases spanning the gap. This CDR3 spans 13 amino acids. CDR3 region: CASSGPGSYGYTF. The CDR3 region has the DNA TGTGCCAGCAGCGGCCCCGGAAGCTATGGCTACACCTTC. Full variable domain (rest looked up from reference TRBV9 and TRBJ1-2): DSGVTQTPKHLITATGQRVTLRCSPRSGDLSVYWYQQSLDQGLQFLIQYYNGEERAKGNILERFSAQQFPDLHSELNLSSLELGDSALYFCASSGPGSYGYTFGSGTRLTVV.

The chain employs TRBV29-1 and TRBJ2-3; 7 nucleotides agree with TRBD1. The V gene's germline CDR1 is SQVTM and CDR2 ANQGSEA. CDR3 length equals 13 residues. V lost 6 bases and J lost 4; bases outside the gene matches: 7. Written as DNA, the CDR3 is TGCAGCGTCGACAGGGCGGTATCAGATACGCAGTATTTT. Its protein product is CSVDRAVSDTQYF.

The DNA for the CDR3 is TGCGCCAGCGACGGAGGTAGAGGGATGAATGAGCAGTTCTTC. The encoded protein is CASDGGRGMNEQFF. The gene calls are TRBV5-1 and TRBJ2-1; D might be TRBD2 (5 bases). The CDR3 has 14 residues. Between the trimmed V and J ends, which lost 7 bases and 7 bases, there was a span of 18 bases. Germline CDR1 is SGHRS and CDR2 is YFSETQ.

The V gene is TRBV2, the J gene TRBJ2-7; D perhaps matches TRBD2 (5 bases). From germline, CDR1 is SNHLY and CDR2 FYNNEI. V lost 4 bases and J lost 4, with 14 bases in between. The CDR3 has 14 residues. The CDR3 bases are TGTGCCAGCAGTGTGAGGCGGGCAGTATACGAGCAGTACTTC. It is translated as CASSVRRAVYEQYF.